Listed here is a single TCR beta chain. Antigen specificity is unknown. Sequencing of TCR beta was performed on blood CD8+ and CD4+ T cells. These data come from a study of CD8 T cells in Susac syndrome. Unmatched junction bases numbered 5, after V lost 6 bases and J lost 4 bases. The CDR3 loop spans 13 amino acids. Germline CDR1 is LGHDT and CDR2 is YNNKEL (reference sequence). After extraction with the RNeasy kit, about 0.5 to 1 ug of the RNA was reverse transcribed using random hexamers. Amplification of TCR beta CDR3 used immunoSEQ multiplex PCR across 54 Vbeta and 13 Jbeta. One entry per CDR3 protein results from TCRdb running MiXCR on the immunoSEQ multiplex PCR reads. The top ten hold 0.093% of the sample, which has approximately 200,000 distinct CDR3 sequences, almost 96% seen once. Study findings and constraints: TCR sequencing and HLA analysis covered a relatively small number of individuals.

The material sequenced was CD4+ T cells from PBMCs. The sequence came from a human donor with multiple sclerosis. V usage is TRBV3-1 and J usage is TRBJ2-5; 7 positions agree with TRBD1. The CDR3 DNA sequence: TGTGCCAGCAGAACCCCAGGGGGAGAGACCCAGTACTTC. This codes for CASRTPGGETQYF.